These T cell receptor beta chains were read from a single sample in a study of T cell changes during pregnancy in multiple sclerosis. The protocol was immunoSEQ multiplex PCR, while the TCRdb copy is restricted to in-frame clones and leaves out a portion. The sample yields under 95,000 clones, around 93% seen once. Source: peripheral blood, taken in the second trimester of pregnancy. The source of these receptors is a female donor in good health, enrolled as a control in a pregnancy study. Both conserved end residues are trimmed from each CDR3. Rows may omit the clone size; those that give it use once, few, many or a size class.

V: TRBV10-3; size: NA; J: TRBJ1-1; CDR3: AISGKSGKTEAF
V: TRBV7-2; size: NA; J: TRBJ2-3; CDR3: ASSSGLAGGTDTQY
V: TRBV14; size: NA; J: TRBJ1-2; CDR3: ASSRTTGGYGYT
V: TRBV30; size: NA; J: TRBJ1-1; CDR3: AWSTSERDRYTVNTEAF
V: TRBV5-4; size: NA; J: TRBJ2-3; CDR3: ASRRVAADTQY
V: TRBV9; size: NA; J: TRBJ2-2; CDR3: ASNDRQANTGELF
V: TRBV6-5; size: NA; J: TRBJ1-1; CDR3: ASSWGQLAGNTEAF
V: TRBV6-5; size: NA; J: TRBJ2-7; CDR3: ASSETGYSYEQY
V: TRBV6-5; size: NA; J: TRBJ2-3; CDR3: ASSPRSEVGDTQY
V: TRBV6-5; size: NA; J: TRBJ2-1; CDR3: ASSYSGGEQF
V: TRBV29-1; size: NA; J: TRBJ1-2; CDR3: SVGTASGYT
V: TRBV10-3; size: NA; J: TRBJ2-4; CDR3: AISDSGTKNIQY
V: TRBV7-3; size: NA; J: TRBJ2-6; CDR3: ASSPPGLTSGANVLT
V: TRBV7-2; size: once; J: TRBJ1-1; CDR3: ASSLLGQNAGGAF
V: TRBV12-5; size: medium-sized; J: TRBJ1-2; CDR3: ASGPDRDGYT
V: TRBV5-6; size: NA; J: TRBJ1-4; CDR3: ASSLASGTDYEKLF
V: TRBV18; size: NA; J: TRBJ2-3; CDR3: ASSPNRGDTQY
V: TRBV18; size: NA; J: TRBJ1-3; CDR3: ASSTGTGHSGNTIY
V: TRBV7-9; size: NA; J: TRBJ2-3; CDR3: ASSLDARTGSDTQY
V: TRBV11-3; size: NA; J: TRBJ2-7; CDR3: ASSRGEQY
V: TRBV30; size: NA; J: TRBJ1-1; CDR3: AWGTGGMNTEAF
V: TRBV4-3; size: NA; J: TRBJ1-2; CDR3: ASSQDRLSGGNYGYT
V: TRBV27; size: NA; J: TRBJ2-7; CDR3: ASATSYEQY
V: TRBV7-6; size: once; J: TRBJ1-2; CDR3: ASSAGQGAGYT
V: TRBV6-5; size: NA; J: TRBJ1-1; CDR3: ASSIDRVNTEAF
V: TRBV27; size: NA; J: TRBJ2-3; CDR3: ASSPRAGGNTQY
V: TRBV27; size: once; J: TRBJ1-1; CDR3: ASRFGESEAF
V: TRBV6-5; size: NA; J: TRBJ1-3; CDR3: ASSYSNRASGNTIY
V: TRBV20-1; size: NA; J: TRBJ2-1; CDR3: SALSTDEQF
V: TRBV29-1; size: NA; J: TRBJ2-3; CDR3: SSPTSGGVTDTQY
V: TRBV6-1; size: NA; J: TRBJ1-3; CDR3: ASSSGGGEGNTIY
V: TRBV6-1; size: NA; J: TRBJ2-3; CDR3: ASSGTSGGRPDTQY
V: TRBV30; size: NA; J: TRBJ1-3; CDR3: AWSVRAGGNTIY
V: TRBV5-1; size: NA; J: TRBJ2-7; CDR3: ASSSGNYYEQY
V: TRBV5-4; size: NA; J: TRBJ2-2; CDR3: ASRTGQGYAGELF
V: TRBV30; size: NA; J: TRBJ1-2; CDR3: AWSDYGRIYGYT
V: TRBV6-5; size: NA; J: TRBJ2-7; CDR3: ASSSRQAFSYEQY
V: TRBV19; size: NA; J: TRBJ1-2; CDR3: ASSMSVLWGYT
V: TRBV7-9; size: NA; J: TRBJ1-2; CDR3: ASSLAGTEHYGYT
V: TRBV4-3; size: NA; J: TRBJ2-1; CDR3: ASSQGLAGYNEQF
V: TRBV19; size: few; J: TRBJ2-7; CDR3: ASSLPGGSSPYEQY
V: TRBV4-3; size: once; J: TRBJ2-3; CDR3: ASSQDRLAFTDTQY
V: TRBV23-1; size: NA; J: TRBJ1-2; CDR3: ASSQSESPPNYGYT
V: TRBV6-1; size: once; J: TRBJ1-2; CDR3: ASSPGGSSSYGYT
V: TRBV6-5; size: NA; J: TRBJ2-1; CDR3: ASSQTSGGVNEQF
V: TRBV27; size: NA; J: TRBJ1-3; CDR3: ASSLYRDSGNTIY
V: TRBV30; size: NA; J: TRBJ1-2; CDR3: AWSSPFLQGASYGYT
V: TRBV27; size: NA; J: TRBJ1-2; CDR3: ASSGGQFYGYT
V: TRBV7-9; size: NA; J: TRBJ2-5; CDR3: ASSLVLAGQETQY
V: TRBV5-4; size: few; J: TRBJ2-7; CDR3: ASSQPSQGAYEQY
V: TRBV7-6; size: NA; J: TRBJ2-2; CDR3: ASSQGTANTGELF
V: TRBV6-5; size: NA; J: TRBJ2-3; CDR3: ASSNSGGPTDTQY
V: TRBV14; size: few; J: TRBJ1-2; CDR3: ASSQEILQAGYT
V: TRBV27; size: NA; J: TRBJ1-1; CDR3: ASSVDRADTEAF
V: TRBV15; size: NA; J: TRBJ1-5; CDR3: ATSTPEGDGQPQH
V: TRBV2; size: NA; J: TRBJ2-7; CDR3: ASNRDYLYEQY
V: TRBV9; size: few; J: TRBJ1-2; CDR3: ASSNGQLYGYT
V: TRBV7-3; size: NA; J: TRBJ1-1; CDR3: ASSWGGGEAF